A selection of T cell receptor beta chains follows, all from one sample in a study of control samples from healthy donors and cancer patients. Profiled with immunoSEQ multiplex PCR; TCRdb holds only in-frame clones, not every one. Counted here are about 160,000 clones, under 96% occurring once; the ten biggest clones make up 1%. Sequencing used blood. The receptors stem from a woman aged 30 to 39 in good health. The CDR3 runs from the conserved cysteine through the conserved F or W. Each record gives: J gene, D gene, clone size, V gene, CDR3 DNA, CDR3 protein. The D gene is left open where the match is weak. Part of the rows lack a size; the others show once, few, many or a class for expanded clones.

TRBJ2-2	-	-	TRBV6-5	TGTGCCAGCAATAACGTGGGGGGAACCGGGGAGCTGTTTTTT	CASNNVGGTGELFF
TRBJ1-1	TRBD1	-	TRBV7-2	TGTGCCAGCGGTCACAGGGGCGCTGAAGCTTTCTTT	CASGHRGAEAFF
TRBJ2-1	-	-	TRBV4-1	TGCGCCAGCAGCCCTTTAGCCCTCGAGGCCTACAATGAGCAGTTCTTC	CASSPLALEAYNEQFF
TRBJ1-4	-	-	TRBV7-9	TGTGCCAGCAGCTTCCTTGGACAGCCTAATGAAAAACTGTTTTTT	CASSFLGQPNEKLFF
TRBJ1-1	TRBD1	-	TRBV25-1	TGTGCCAGCAGGAAGACAGGGGTCACTGAAGCTTTCTTT	CASRKTGVTEAFF
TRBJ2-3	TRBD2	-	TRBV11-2	TGTGCCAGCAGCCCGTGGACTAGCCAGAGCACAGATACGCAGTATTTT	CASSPWTSQSTDTQYF
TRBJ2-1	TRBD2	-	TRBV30	TGTGCCAGAAGACTAGCGGGAGGCAATGAGCAGTTCTTC	CARRLAGGNEQFF
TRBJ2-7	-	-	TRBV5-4	TGTGCCAGCAGCTTGGTTGGTAGTGACGAGCAGTACTTC	CASSLVGSDEQYF
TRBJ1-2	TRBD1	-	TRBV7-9	TGTGCCAGCAGCTCAGCGGGACAGGGGTACTATGGCTACACCTTC	CASSSAGQGYYGYTF
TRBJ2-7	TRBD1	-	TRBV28	TGTGCCAGCAGTCAAAGGAGGCAGGGGGCGAACGAGCAGTACTTC	CASSQRRQGANEQYF
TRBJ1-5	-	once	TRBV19	TGTGCCAGTAGTAATTGGGACCTTTCCCGTGGGGACAATCAGCCCCAGCATTTT	CASSNWDLSRGDNQPQHF
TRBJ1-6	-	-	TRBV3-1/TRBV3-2	TGTGCCAGCAGCCAAGAGATCCGGAGCTCCTATAATTCACCCCTCCACTTT	CASSQEIRSSYNSPLHF
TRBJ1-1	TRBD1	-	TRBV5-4	TGTGCCAGCAGCTCGTTACAGGGGGTGAACACTGAAGCTTTCTTT	CASSSLQGVNTEAFF
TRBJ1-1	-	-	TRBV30	TGTGCCTGGAGTCGGGGGCCCCTGAACACTGAAGCTTTCTTT	CAWSRGPLNTEAFF
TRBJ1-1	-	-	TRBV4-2	TGTGCCAGCAGCCAAGAATTTGCGCCCGAGGGAGCTTTCTTT	CASSQEFAPEGAFF
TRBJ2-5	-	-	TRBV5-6	TGTGCCAGCAGCTTGGTGCCAGGGCAAGAGACCCAGTACTTC	CASSLVPGQETQYF
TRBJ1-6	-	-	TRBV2	TGTGCCAGCAGTGTGCAGGTGGCACCCCTCCACTTT	CASSVQVAPLHF
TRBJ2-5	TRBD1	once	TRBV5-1	TGCGCCAGCAGCTCCCCAGCAGGGGGCGTGGAGACCCAGTACTTC	CASSSPAGGVETQYF
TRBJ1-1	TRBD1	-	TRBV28	TGTGCCAGCAGTGCCGGGACAGGGGGTTTCGCTGAAGCTTTCTTT	CASSAGTGGFAEAFF
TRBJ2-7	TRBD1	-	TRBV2	TGTGCCAGCAGTGAAGCCCTAGACAGGGGATCAACCTACGAGCAGTACTTC	CASSEALDRGSTYEQYF
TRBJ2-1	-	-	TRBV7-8	TGTGCCAGCAGCTTGGTTGGATCCTACAATGAGCAGTTCTTC	CASSLVGSYNEQFF
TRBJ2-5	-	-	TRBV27	TGTGCCAGCAGTCCCGGGAACCCACGGGAGACCCAGTACTTC	CASSPGNPRETQYF
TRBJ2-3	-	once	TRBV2	TGTGCCAGCAGTCCACGGAAGGCGGGGGCCCTCACAGATACGCAGTATTTT	CASSPRKAGALTDTQYF
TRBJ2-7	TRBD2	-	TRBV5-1	TGCGCCAGCAGCCCACGACTTAGCGGGAGCTCCGACGAGCAGTACTTC	CASSPRLSGSSDEQYF
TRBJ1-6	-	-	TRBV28	TGTGTCCCGGGTAGGCGGTTTAATTCACCCCTCCACTTT	CVPGRRFNSPLHF
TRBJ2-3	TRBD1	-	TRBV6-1	TGTGCCAGCAGTGAATGGGGACAGTCCAGCACAGATACGCAGTATTTT	CASSEWGQSSTDTQYF
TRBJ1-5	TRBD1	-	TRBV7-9	TGTGCCAGCAGCCCAACAGGGGCACAACCAAATCAGCCCCAGCATTTT	CASSPTGAQPNQPQHF
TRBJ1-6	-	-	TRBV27	TGTGCCAGCAGTATTCCGGGGCCTGGAGCCCTCCACTTT	CASSIPGPGALHF
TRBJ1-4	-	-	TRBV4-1	TGCGCCAGCAGCCGGAGGGTGGGGGAAAAACTGTTTTTT	CASSRRVGEKLFF
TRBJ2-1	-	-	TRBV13	TGTGCCAGCAGCACCCGGACAGCCATGGGAAATGAGCAGTTCTTC	CASSTRTAMGNEQFF
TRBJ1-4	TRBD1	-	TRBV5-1	TGCGCCAGCAGCAAAGCAAGTATGGACAGGGGCGAAAAACTGTTTTTT	CASSKASMDRGEKLFF
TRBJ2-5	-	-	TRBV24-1	TGTGCCACCAGTGGAAAGGGCGGGTTTGGGGAGACCCAGTACTTC	CATSGKGGFGETQYF
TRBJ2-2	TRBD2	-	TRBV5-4	TGTGCCAGCAGCCCCGGCCGACTAGCGGGGGGGCCCACCGGGGAGCTGTTTTTT	CASSPGRLAGGPTGELFF
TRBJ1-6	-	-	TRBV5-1	TGCGCCAGCAGCTTGGACAGTTTTTATAATTCACCCCTCCACTTT	CASSLDSFYNSPLHF
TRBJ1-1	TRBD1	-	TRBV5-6	TGTGCCAGCAGCTTAATCGGTTGGTACGACAGGGCGTTCACTGAAGCTTTCTTT	CASSLIGWYDRAFTEAFF
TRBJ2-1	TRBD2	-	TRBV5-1	TGCGCCAGCAGCCCGACTAGCGGGCACCCCACCTACAATGAGCAGTTCTTC	CASSPTSGHPTYNEQFF
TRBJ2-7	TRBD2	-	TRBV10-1	TGCGCCAGCAGCAATATTAGCGGGAGCTCCTACGAGCAGTACTTC	CASSNISGSSYEQYF
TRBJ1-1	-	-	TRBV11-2	TGTGCCAGCAGCCGAATCCGGGCCAACACTGAAGCTTTCTTT	CASSRIRANTEAFF
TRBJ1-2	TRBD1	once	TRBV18	TGTGCCAGCTCACCACCGGGACAGATCGTCTATGGCTACACCTTC	CASSPPGQIVYGYTF
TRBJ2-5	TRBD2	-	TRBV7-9	TGTGCCAGCAGCCCCCCCGGGCTAGCGGGAGGAGGCGAGACCCAGTACTTC	CASSPPGLAGGGETQYF
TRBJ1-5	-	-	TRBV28	TGTGCCAGCAGTTTATCTCTTCGTTATAGCAATCAGCCCCAGCATTTT	CASSLSLRYSNQPQHF
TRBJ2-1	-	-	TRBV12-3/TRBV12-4	TGTGCCAGCAGTCCACGGTCTTTCAATGAGCAGTTCTTC	CASSPRSFNEQFF
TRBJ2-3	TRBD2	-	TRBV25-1	TGTGCCAGCAGTGAATCGGCGGGAGGCACAGATACGCAGTATTTT	CASSESAGGTDTQYF
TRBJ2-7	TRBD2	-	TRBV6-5	TGTGCCAGCAGTAAACTAGCGGGAGTTCTCTTCGAGCAGTACTTC	CASSKLAGVLFEQYF
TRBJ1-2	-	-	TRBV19	TGTGCCAGTAAGGGGCACCTTTTGTTCTATGGCTACACCTTC	CASKGHLLFYGYTF
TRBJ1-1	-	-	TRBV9	TGTGCCAGCAGCGTAGACCCCAGGGTGGGCACTGAAGCTTTCTTT	CASSVDPRVGTEAFF
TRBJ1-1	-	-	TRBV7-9	TGTGCCAGCAGCTTAGTCCCCCCAACGGGAGCTTTCTTT	CASSLVPPTGAFF
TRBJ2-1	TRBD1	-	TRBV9	TGTGCCAGCAGCGTAGAAGGACAGGGTCGTGAGCAGTTCTTC	CASSVEGQGREQFF
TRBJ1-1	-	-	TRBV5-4	TGTGCCAGCCGGCTCGGCCCCGGGAACACTGAAGCTTTCTTT	CASRLGPGNTEAFF
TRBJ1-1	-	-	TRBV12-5	TGTGCTAGTGCCGGCCGGTGGGAAGCTTTCTTT	CASAGRWEAFF
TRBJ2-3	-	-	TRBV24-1	TGTGCCACCAGTGCCTACAGTGGCCTCACAGATACGCAGTATTTT	CATSAYSGLTDTQYF
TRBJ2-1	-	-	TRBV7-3	TGTGCCAGCAGCTTAAACGGGGACACCTACAATGAGCAGTTCTTC	CASSLNGDTYNEQFF
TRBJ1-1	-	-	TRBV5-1	TGCGCCAGCAGCTTGGGAGGGTCTGCTGAAGCTTTCTTT	CASSLGGSAEAFF